What follows are 28 T cell receptor beta chains derived from one specimen sequenced in a study of blood T cell repertoires in COVID-19. Clones were read by immunoSEQ multiplex PCR, and TCRdb kept only the in-frame ones, dropping some. This sample has 250,000 or so clones, with 75% to 90% found just once. The sequencing input was PBMCs or T cells enriched from blood (not recorded which). The receptors shown here come from a woman aged 25-40 years with acute COVID-19.

The chain links TRBV5-1 to TRBJ2-7, with no clear D. Trimming cost V 4 bases and J 3 bases, with 8 bases left between them. This CDR3 is 12 amino acids long. Germline assignment: CDR1 SGHRS and CDR2 YFSETQ. The CDR3, as DNA: TGCGCCAGCAGCGCCACAGACTACGAGCAGTACTTC. As protein: CASSATDYEQYF.

The V call is TRBV7-9, the J call TRBJ2-3; D is undetermined. In germline, CDR1 is SEHNR, CDR2 FQNEAQ (reference sequence). The V end lost 5 bases, the J end lost 4 bases, and 7 bases lay between the germline ends. CDR3 size: 12 residues. For the CDR3, the DNA is TGTGCCAGCAGCCGTTATGCAGATACGCAGTATTTT. Translation: CASSRYADTQYF.

The rearrangement links TRBV10-1 to TRBJ2-3; 11 bases align to TRBD2. Germline V lookup: CDR1 WNHNN, CDR2 SYGVQD (reference sequence). The CDR3 runs to 16 residues. J lost 5 bases, V lost 4 bases, and 8 bases had no gene match. This CDR3 reads CASSGRLAGQGDTQYF. CDR3 nucleotides: TGCGCCAGCAGTGGAAGACTAGCGGGACAGGGAGATACGCAGTATTTT.

This chain joins TRBV28 and TRBJ1-1; D unclear. The V gene's germline CDR1 is MDHEN and CDR2 SYDVKM. Trimming stripped 2 bases from V and 0 bases from J, with 7 bases between. The CDR3 runs to 14 residues. The CDR3: CASSLRRVNTEAFF. Written as DNA, the CDR3 is TGTGCCAGCAGTTTACGCCGCGTGAACACTGAAGCTTTCTTT.

The V and J genes are TRBV7-3 and TRBJ2-1; D is possibly TRBD1 (7 bases). The CDR3 has 14 amino acids. Trimming took 5 bases from V and 15 from J, leaving 23 bases between them. Germline V gene lookup returns CDR1 SGHTA and CDR2 FQGTGA. The CDR3 protein is CASSPGLEGAELFF. The CDR3 nucleotides read TGTGCCAGCAGCCCGGGATTGGAGGGGGCAGAATTGTTCTTC.

The J gene is TRBJ2-2, the V gene TRBV4-3; the D is unclear. V gave up 1 base and J gave up 1 base, with 10 bases separating them. In germline, CDR1 is LGHNA, CDR2 YSLEER. This CDR3 spans 16 amino acids. The chain's CDR3 is CASSQVRALNTGELFF. Here the CDR3 DNA reads TGCGCCAGCAGCCAAGTACGAGCGTTGAACACCGGGGAGCTGTTTTTT.

This rearrangement joins TRBV27 to TRBJ2-7; 10 nucleotides agree with TRBD2. V gave up 6 bases and J gave up 4 bases; unmatched junction bases: 6. This CDR3 spans 14 amino acids. CDR1 is MNHEY, CDR2 SMNVEV, per germline (reference sequence). The CDR3 nucleotides are TGTGCCAGCAGCTCAGCGGGAGGGCCGTACGAGCAGTACTTC. It specifies CASSSAGGPYEQYF.

The chain carries TRBV7-9 and TRBJ1-4, with TRBD1 as a possible D gene (6 bases). This CDR3 region has 15 residues. Germline V gene lookup returns CDR1 SEHNR and CDR2 FQNEAQ (reference sequence). The V gene lost 5 bases and the J gene lost 0 bases, with 10 bases spanning the gap. The CDR3 DNA is TGTGCCAGCAGCCCATGGGACACAACTAATGAAAAACTGTTTTTT. Residues: CASSPWDTTNEKLFF. The full variable domain, completed using reference TRBV7-9 and TRBJ1-4, is DTGVSQNPRHKITKRGQNVTFRCDPISEHNRLYWYRQTLGQGPEFLTYFQNEAQLEKSRLLSDRFSAERPKGSFSTLEIQRTEQGDSAMYLCASSPWDTTNEKLFFGSGTQLSVL.

This chain links TRBV6-5 with TRBJ2-7, with D tentatively TRBD2 (5 bases). V dropped 6 bases and J dropped 7 bases, with 10 bases sitting between them. The CDR3 has 11 residues. Germline lookup yields CDR1 MNHEY and CDR2 SVGAGI. DNA of the CDR3: TGTGCCAGCAGCACTTGGACTGAGCAGTACTTC. As protein: CASSTWTEQYF.

This clone was seen a single time. The chain combines TRBV19 with TRBJ2-3; 7 bases map to TRBD1. Trimming took 6 bases from V and 3 from J; bases not matched to a gene: 6. The CDR3 covers 14 residues. Germline CDR1 reads LNHDA; CDR2 reads SQIVND (reference sequence). For the CDR3, the DNA is TGTGCCAGTAGGGCGGCAGGGGGAACAGATACGCAGTATTTT. It encodes CASRAAGGTDTQYF.

The rearrangement uses TRBV5-1 and TRBJ2-7; TRBD1 might be the D (6 bases). Germline CDR1 and CDR2: SGHRS and YFSETQ. Trimming took off 4 bases at V and 5 bases at J, with 19 bases between the two ends. The CDR3 loop spans 15 amino acids. The chain's CDR3 is CASSRAPTGDNEQYF. The CDR3 DNA reads as TGCGCCAGCAGCCGAGCCCCGACAGGCGATAACGAGCAGTACTTC. Using reference TRBV5-1 and TRBJ2-7 for the parts outside the CDR3, the full variable domain is KAGVTQTPRYLIKTRGQQVTLSCSPISGHRSVSWYQQTPGQGLQFLFEYFSETQRNKGNFPGRFSGRQFSNSRSEMNVSTLELGDSALYLCASSRAPTGDNEQYFGPGTRLTVT.

This chain links TRBV6-1 with TRBJ1-6; D is ambiguous. This CDR3 is 15 amino acids long. Per the germline V gene, CDR1 is MNHNS and CDR2 is SASEGT. V was clipped by 1 base and J by 7 bases, with 11 bases between them. DNA of the CDR3: TGTGCCAGCAGTGAAGGGGTAGCGGCGAATTCACCCCTCCACTTT. This encodes CASSEGVAANSPLHF.

The chain joins TRBV15 to TRBJ1-3, with a possible D match to TRBD1 (6 bases). The CDR3 runs to 15 residues. Germline V gene data show CDR1 as LNHNV and CDR2 as YYDKDF (reference sequence). V lost 0 bases, J lost 2 bases, and 8 bases lay in between. The CDR3 bases are TGTGCCACCAGCAGAGACAGGGGCGCTGGAAACACCATATATTTT. Amino acid sequence: CATSRDRGAGNTIYF. Combining the CDR3 with reference TRBV15 and TRBJ1-3 gives the whole variable domain DAMVIQNPRYQVTQFGKPVTLSCSQTLNHNVMYWYQQKSSQAPKLLFHYYDKDFNNEADTPDNFQSRRPNTSFCFLDIRSPGLGDTAMYLCATSRDRGAGNTIYFGEGSWLTVV.

V gene TRBV19 combines with J gene TRBJ2-1; 8 bases align to TRBD2. V lost 3 bases and J lost 6; bases outside the gene matches: 4. This CDR3 region has 14 residues. The germline V gene encodes CDR1 LNHDA and CDR2 SQIVND (reference sequence). CDR3 residues: CASSMASGLNEQFF. As DNA, the CDR3 is TGTGCCAGTAGTATGGCTAGCGGGCTCAATGAGCAGTTCTTC.

This sequence joins TRBV5-4 and TRBJ2-3; 13 bases fit TRBD2. J was trimmed by 1 base and V by 4 bases; bases with no gene match: 9. CDR1 is SGHNT, CDR2 YYREEE, per germline (reference sequence). This CDR3 spans 18 amino acids. The CDR3 DNA is TGTGCCAGCAGCCCGGGACTAGCGGGAACGCGAGGCACAGATACGCAGTATTTT. Protein sequence: CASSPGLAGTRGTDTQYF.

The chain couples TRBV30 to TRBJ1-1; D gene unclear. Trimming pared 1 base from V and 8 bases from J, leaving 17 bases between. CDR3 length equals 14 residues. The germline CDR1 and CDR2 sequences are GTSNPN and SVGIG (reference sequence). The CDR3 nucleotides read TGTGCCTGGAGTGGATCCGCCACTACTGCAGAAGCTTTCTTT. Its protein is CAWSGSATTAEAFF.

This chain uses TRBV5-4 with TRBJ2-5; no reliable D call. The CDR3 is made up of 12 amino acids. Germline V gene data show CDR1 as SGHNT and CDR2 as YYREEE (reference sequence). The V and J ends lost 6 bases and 4 bases respectively, with 10 bases between them. The CDR3 reads CASTQPGETQYF. DNA for the CDR3: TGTGCCAGCACCCAGCCGGGAGAGACCCAGTACTTC.

J is TRBJ2-3 and V is TRBV9; D possibly corresponds to TRBD2 (6 bases). Trimming took off 3 bases at V and 6 bases at J, with 20 bases between the two ends. The CDR3 contains 16 residues. CDR1 and CDR2 (germline): SGDLS, YYNGEE. The CDR3 DNA reads as TGTGCCAGCAGCGGACACCGGGACTCAAGCCTTGATACGCAGTATTTT. This translates into CASSGHRDSSLDTQYF.

The chain uses TRBV7-3 and TRBJ2-1; 14 nucleotides match TRBD2. V was pared by 5 bases and J by 7 bases, with 4 bases of the junction left unmatched. The CDR3 length is 15 residues. Germline V CDR1 and CDR2: SGHTA, FQGTGA. CDR3 loop: CASSPTSGRANEQFF. CDR3 bases: TGTGCCAGCAGCCCGACTAGCGGGAGGGCTAATGAGCAGTTCTTC.

The rearrangement uses TRBV13 and TRBJ1-3, with 7 positions matching TRBD1. Germline assignment: CDR1 PRHDT and CDR2 FYEKMQ (reference sequence). The CDR3 is 17 residues long. V lost 0 bases, J lost 0 bases, and 5 bases stayed unmatched. The CDR3 DNA sequence: TGTGCCAGCAGCTTAGGGAGGACAGGCACCTCTGGAAACACCATATATTTT. Translated: CASSLGRTGTSGNTIYF.

The rearrangement joins TRBV27 to TRBJ1-1, with 9 bases lining up with TRBD1. The CDR3 has 16 residues. The V segment lost 5 bases and the J segment 4 bases; nucleotides outside the gene matches: 11. From germline, CDR1 is MNHEY and CDR2 SMNVEV (reference sequence). CDR3 sequence reads: CASSPFGQGYITEAFF. DNA for the CDR3: TGTGCCAGCAGTCCGTTTGGACAGGGGTACATCACTGAAGCTTTCTTT.

V usage is TRBV2 and J usage is TRBJ2-1; 9 bases agree with TRBD1. This CDR3 is 16 amino acids long. The J segment lost 8 bases and the V segment lost 1 base, leaving 9 bases of the junction unmatched. Germline CDR1 reads SNHLY; CDR2 reads FYNNEI. The CDR3 nucleotides read TGTGCCAGCAGTGAAGAGTTAGGGACAGGGTTAGATGAGCAGTTCTTC. Translation: CASSEELGTGLDEQFF.

The chain carries TRBV11-2 and TRBJ1-2, with D unclear. Germline loops: CDR1 SGHAT, CDR2 FQNNGV. This CDR3 region has 12 residues. Trimming took off 2 bases at V and 6 bases at J, with 7 bases between the two ends. This CDR3 is CASSLMRDGYTF. CDR3 sequence (DNA): TGTGCCAGCAGCTTAATGAGAGATGGCTACACCTTC.

The chain joins TRBV23-1 to TRBJ1-2; no firm D call. TRBV23-1 belongs to the ORF category, with a function that is uncertain. Trimming removed 3 bases from V and 6 bases from J, with 11 bases in between. The CDR3 spans 13 residues. In DNA, the CDR3 is TGCGCCAGCAGTCACCCCGGTCCGAATGGCTACACCTTC. It codes for CASSHPGPNGYTF.

This sequence joins TRBV28 and TRBJ2-7; TRBD1 matches at 7 bases. CDR1 is MDHEN and CDR2 is SYDVKM in the germline V gene. The ends lost 6 bases at V and 0 bases at J; junction bases unmatched: 5. The CDR3 sequence is 14 residues long. The CDR3 sequence: CASRFRDSSYEQYF. The CDR3 DNA reads TGTGCCAGCAGATTCCGGGACAGCTCCTACGAGCAGTACTTC.

The chain has TRBV3-1 (or the pseudogene TRBV3-2) and TRBJ2-5; tentatively, D is TRBD1 (5 bases). Germline V gene lookup returns CDR1 LGHDT and CDR2 YNNKEL (reference sequence). Trimming shortened V by 4 bases and J by 5 bases, and 20 bases separated the two germline ends. This CDR3 has 16 residues. The CDR3 DNA sequence: TGTGCCAGCAGCCCCATGGGAACAGCCAACAGGGAGACCCAGTACTTC. This sequence encodes CASSPMGTANRETQYF.

This chain connects TRBV5-8 to TRBJ2-6; possible D gene TRBD1, 6 bases. V dropped 0 bases and J dropped 2 bases, with 9 bases sitting between them. The CDR3 runs 16 residues. The germline gives CDR1 SGHTS, CDR2 YDEGEE. The CDR3 spells CASSLAAGAGANVLTF. CDR3 in DNA: TGTGCCAGCAGCTTGGCAGCAGGGGCTGGGGCCAACGTCCTGACTTTC. The full variable domain, rest sourced from reference TRBV5-8 and TRBJ2-6, is EAGVTQSPTHLIKTRGQQATLRCSPISGHTSVYWYQQALGLGLQFLLWYDEGEERNRGNFPPRFSGRQFPNYSSELNVNALELEDSALYLCASSLAAGAGANVLTFGAGSRLTVL.

The V gene is TRBV9, the J gene TRBJ1-1; 10 bases are shared with TRBD1. J gave up 7 bases and V 3 bases, and 9 bases lay outside the gene matches. This CDR3 region has 15 residues. CDR1 is SGDLS, CDR2 YYNGEE, per germline. Written as DNA, the CDR3 is TGTGCCAGCAGCGGTCTGACAGGGGGCCCAAATGAAGCTTTCTTT. This gives the protein CASSGLTGGPNEAFF.